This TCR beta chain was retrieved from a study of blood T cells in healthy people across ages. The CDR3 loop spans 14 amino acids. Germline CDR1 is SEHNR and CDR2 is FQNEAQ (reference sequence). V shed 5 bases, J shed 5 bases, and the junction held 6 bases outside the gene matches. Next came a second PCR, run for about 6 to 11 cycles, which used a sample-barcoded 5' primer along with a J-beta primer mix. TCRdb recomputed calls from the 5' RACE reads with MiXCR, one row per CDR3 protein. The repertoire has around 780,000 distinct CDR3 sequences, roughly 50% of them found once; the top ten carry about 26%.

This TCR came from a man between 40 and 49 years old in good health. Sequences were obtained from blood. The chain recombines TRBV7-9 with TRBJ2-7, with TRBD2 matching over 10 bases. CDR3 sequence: CASSPSGRAHEQYF. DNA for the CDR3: TGTGCCAGCAGCCCCAGCGGGAGGGCCCACGAGCAGTACTTC.